The 18 T cell receptor beta chains presented below share a single source sample, sequenced in a study of T cells in Graves' hyperthyroidism and ophthalmopathy. Authors of the study amplified TCR beta CDR3 regions from RNA transcripts. TCR CDR3 underwent first-round RT-PCR with the HTBI primer set. TCRdb reprocessed the multiplex PCR reads with MiXCR, giving one entry per CDR3 protein. Of approximately 400,000 distinct CDR3 sequences listed, about 14% are singletons. The sample was blood. The receptor set was obtained from a woman in her 30s with Graves' ophthalmopathy.

In its sample, this clonotype was seen many times. This chain connects TRBV6-2 or TRBV6-3 to TRBJ1-1, with TRBD1 as a possible D gene (5 bases). CDR1 is MNHEY, CDR2 SVGEGT, per germline. CDR3 length: 20 amino acids. Trimming pared 0 bases from V and 7 bases from J, leaving 30 bases between. In nucleotides, the CDR3 is TGTGCCAGCAGTTACTCGCGGGACCGGGTGGGCAGCAACCCGAAGGATGAAGCTTTCTTT. Its protein product is CASSYSRDRVGSNPKDEAFF.

This chain joins TRBV15 and TRBJ1-6; maybe TRBD1 (6 bases). The V end was cut by 5 bases, the J end by 6 bases, with 11 bases between. CDR3 length: 14 residues. Germline CDR1 LNHNV, CDR2 YYDKDF (reference sequence). The CDR3 sequence is CATSSGEANSPLHF. CDR3 coding DNA: TGTGCCACCAGCTCAGGGGAAGCTAATTCACCCCTCCACTTT.

This chain links TRBV27 with TRBJ1-4, with no clear D. This CDR3 region has 13 residues. Germline assignment: CDR1 MNHEY and CDR2 SMNVEV (reference sequence). V lost 5 bases and J lost 10, with 14 bases in between. The CDR3 sequence is CASSPPVEGKLFF. The DNA of the CDR3 is TGTGCCAGCAGTCCCCCGGTTGAAGGAAAACTGTTTTTT.

This clonotype was detected many times. J is TRBJ2-3 and V is TRBV29-1; 8 bases are shared with TRBD2. J lost 6 bases, V lost 4 bases, and 6 bases had no gene match. The CDR3 consists of 13 residues. Looked up from germline, CDR1 is SQVTM and CDR2 is ANQGSEA. CDR3 nucleotide sequence: TGCAGCGTTGCAGCGGGGGCACGGGATACGCAGTATTTT. Protein product: CSVAAGARDTQYF.

This clonotype showed up just a few times. This chain joins TRBV29-1 and TRBJ2-1; D call uncertain. Deletions cut 0 bases from V and 4 bases from J, with 4 bases between. This CDR3 spans 12 amino acids. Germline CDR1 is SQVTM and CDR2 is ANQGSEA. The chain's CDR3 is CSVEDPYNEQFF. CDR3 DNA sequence: TGCAGCGTTGAAGATCCATACAATGAGCAGTTCTTC.

J is TRBJ1-2 and V is TRBV10-3; weak D call: TRBD1 (5 bases). Trimming cost V 2 bases and J 0 bases, with 22 bases left between them. Germline V gene data show CDR1 as ENHRY and CDR2 as SYGVKD. CDR3 length: 19 amino acids. CDR3 region: CAISERGAEAMSTNYGYTF. The CDR3 bases are TGTGCCATCAGTGAGCGAGGGGCGGAGGCGATGTCAACTAACTATGGCTACACCTTC.

In this sample, this clonotype turned up many times. V usage is TRBV20-1 and J usage is TRBJ1-2, with 10 bases matching TRBD1. The CDR3 is made up of 12 amino acids. With 5 bases clipped from V and 8 bases from J, the junction kept 5 bases outside the gene matches. From germline, CDR1 is DFQATT and CDR2 SNEGSKA (reference sequence). CDR3 DNA sequence: TGCAGTGCTTATGACAGGGGGCAAGGCTACACCTTC. This sequence encodes CSAYDRGQGYTF.

The V gene is TRBV10-3, the J gene TRBJ1-1; weak D call: TRBD1 (6 bases). Looked up from germline, CDR1 is ENHRY and CDR2 is SYGVKD. Trimming shortened V by 8 bases and J by 4 bases, and 14 bases separated the two germline ends. The CDR3 has 13 amino acids. The CDR3 spells CAIQGIEGTEAFF. The DNA for the CDR3 is TGTGCCATCCAGGGGATTGAGGGCACTGAAGCTTTCTTT.

The genes are TRBV25-1 and TRBJ1-6, with a possible D match to TRBD1 (6 bases). CDR3 length: 15 amino acids. CDR1 and CDR2 (germline): MGHDK, SYGVNS. V shed 2 bases and J shed 7 bases, with 12 bases lying between them. CDR3 bases: TGTGCCAGCAGTGAAGGGGGCGGGGTAAATTCACCCCTCCACTTT. Translated, it gives CASSEGGGVNSPLHF.

In this sample, this clonotype turned up many times. The chain uses TRBV29-1 and TRBJ1-1; D unresolved. Germline V gene sequence: CDR1 SQVTM, CDR2 ANQGSEA. The CDR3 is made up of 14 amino acids. Deletions cut 2 bases from V and 1 base from J, with 11 bases between. The CDR3, as DNA: TGCAGCGTTGAATTAAGACTGACGAACACTGAAGCTTTCTTT. This encodes CSVELRLTNTEAFF.

This clonotype has ten or more counts. V is TRBV12-3 or TRBV12-4 and J is TRBJ2-3; 7 bases are a match to TRBD1. The V gene end was trimmed by 6 bases and the J gene end by 1 base; junction bases not matched to a gene: 1. The CDR3 spans 13 residues. In DNA form, the CDR3 reads TGTGCCAGCAGAACAGGGGGCACAGATACGCAGTATTTT. This encodes CASRTGGTDTQYF.

Points on this clonotype: A junction end diverges from the germline sequence, so it may reflect a read error. The rearrangement uses TRBV5-5 and TRBJ2-2; TRBD1 is a possible D gene (6 bases). Germline V CDR1 and CDR2: SGHKS, YYEKEE (reference sequence). CDR3 size: 16 residues. This CDR3 reads CASSRKDSSPTGEPFF. In DNA, the CDR3 is TGTGCCAGCAGCCGAAAGGACAGTAGCCCCACCGGGGAGCCGTTTTTT.

The rearrangement links TRBV10-3 to TRBJ1-1, with a tentative D call TRBD1 (5 bases). Trimming took 8 bases from V and 1 from J, leaving 14 bases between them. Germline V gives CDR1 ENHRY, CDR2 SYGVKD. The CDR3 runs to 14 residues. Here the CDR3 DNA reads TGTGCCATCTCCCCGGGGGAGACGAACACTGAAGCTTTCTTT. It codes for CAISPGETNTEAFF.

At least ten counts were recorded for this clonotype. This chain links TRBV18 with TRBJ2-3; D ambiguous. V was shortened by 5 bases and J by 1 base, with 7 bases between the two germline ends. Germline CDR1 is KGHSH and CDR2 is LQKENI. This CDR3 spans 13 amino acids. CDR3 coding DNA: TGTGCCAGCTCATCAAGGGGCACAGATACGCAGTATTTT. Translation: CASSSRGTDTQYF. Full variable domain (remainder filled in from reference TRBV18 and TRBJ2-3): NAGVMQNPRHLVRRRGQEARLRCSPMKGHSHVYWYRQLPEEGLKFMVYLQKENIIDESGMPKERFSAEFPKEGPSILRIQQVVRGDSAAYFCASSSRGTDTQYFGPGTRLTVL.

The chain recombines TRBV5-5 with TRBJ1-5, with D possibly matching TRBD1 (6 bases). This CDR3 has 14 residues. The germline V gene has CDR1 SGHKS and CDR2 YYEKEE (reference sequence). V lost 0 bases to trimming and J lost 6 bases, with 10 bases between them. This chain's CDR3 is CASSLVQGPQPQHF. The CDR3, as DNA: TGTGCCAGCAGCTTGGTACAGGGTCCTCAGCCCCAGCATTTT.

This clonotype appeared many times. The J gene is TRBJ1-4, the V gene TRBV13; tentative D call: TRBD1 (6 bases). Trimming shortened V by 5 bases and J by 6 bases, and 25 bases separated the two germline ends. The CDR3 spans 18 residues. CDR1 and CDR2 (germline): PRHDT, FYEKMQ (reference sequence). The CDR3 loop is CASSPLLPGQRIYEKLFF. The DNA for the CDR3 is TGTGCCAGCAGCCCCTTACTACCGGGACAAAGGATTTATGAAAAACTGTTTTTT.

This clonotype was seen many times. This sequence joins TRBV5-5 and TRBJ2-2; weak D call: TRBD1 (6 bases). The length of the CDR3 is 17 residues. Germline CDR1 is SGHKS and CDR2 is YYEKEE (reference sequence). The V end was cut by 6 bases, the J end by 3 bases, with 21 bases between. The CDR3 nucleotides are TGTGCCAGCATAGTACCACATGGACAGAAAGACACCGGGGAGCTGTTTTTT. This codes for CASIVPHGQKDTGELFF.

This clonotype was seen only a few times. A clone one base away is much larger, so this may be a read error. The CDR3 protein is CSAGTSGISYEQYF. CDR3 DNA sequence: TGCAGTGCTGGTACCAGCGGCATTTCCTACGAGCAGTACTTC. The chain has TRBV20-1 and TRBJ2-7, with D possibly being TRBD2 (5 bases). CDR1 DFQATT and CDR2 SNEGSKA come from the germline V gene (reference sequence). CDR3 length: 14 amino acids. V lost 5 bases to trimming and J lost 1 base, with 15 bases between them.